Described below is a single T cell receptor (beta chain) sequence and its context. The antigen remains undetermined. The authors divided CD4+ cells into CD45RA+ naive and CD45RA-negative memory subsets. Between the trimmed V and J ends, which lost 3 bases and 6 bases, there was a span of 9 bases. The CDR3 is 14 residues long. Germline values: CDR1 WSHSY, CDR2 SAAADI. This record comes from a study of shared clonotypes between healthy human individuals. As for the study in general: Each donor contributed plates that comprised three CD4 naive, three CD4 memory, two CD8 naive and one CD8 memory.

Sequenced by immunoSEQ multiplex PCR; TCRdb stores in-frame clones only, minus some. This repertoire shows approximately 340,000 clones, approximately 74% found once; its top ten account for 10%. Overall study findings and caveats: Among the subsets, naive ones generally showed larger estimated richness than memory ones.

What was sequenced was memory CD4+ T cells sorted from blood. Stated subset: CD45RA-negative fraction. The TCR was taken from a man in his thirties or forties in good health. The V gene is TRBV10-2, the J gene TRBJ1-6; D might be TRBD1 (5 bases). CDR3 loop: CASSEGDANSPLHF. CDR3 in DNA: TGCGCCAGCAGTGAAGGGGACGCTAATTCACCCCTCCACTTT.